Following are 29 T cell receptor beta chains from one sample sequenced in a study of blood T cell repertoires in COVID-19. Measured with immunoSEQ multiplex PCR; TCRdb has only the in-frame clones, and not every one. Among some 150,000 clones listed, roughly 84% were seen once. Sequenced: PBMCs or T cells enriched from blood (not recorded which). These TCRs come from a man aged 45 to 65 who had recovered from COVID-19.

This sequence joins TRBV7-9 and TRBJ2-3; weak D call: TRBD1 (6 bases). With 2 bases removed from V and 3 bases from J, the gap between germline ends came to 18 bases. The CDR3 is made up of 17 amino acids. CDR1 is SEHNR and CDR2 is FQNEAQ in the germline V gene (reference sequence). Here the CDR3 DNA reads TGTGCCAGCAGCTTACCCCGCTTAGGGGGTATGACAGATACGCAGTATTTT. Its translation is CASSLPRLGGMTDTQYF.

The V and J genes are TRBV6-1 and TRBJ1-1; possibly TRBD1 for D (5 bases). The CDR3 is 14 amino acids. Germline V gene data show CDR1 as MNHNS and CDR2 as SASEGT. Trimming took 2 bases from V and 7 from J, leaving 14 bases between them. The CDR3 protein is CASSETPKGYEAFF. Written as DNA, the CDR3 is TGTGCCAGCAGTGAAACGCCCAAGGGGTATGAAGCTTTCTTT.

This chain uses TRBV11-3 with TRBJ2-2, with D possibly TRBD1 on 6 matching bases. Germline V gene sequence: CDR1 SGHNT, CDR2 YENEEA. V lost 1 base and J lost 2, with 8 bases in between. This CDR3 has 15 residues. CDR3: CASSLGTANTGELFF. The CDR3, as DNA: TGTGCCAGCAGCTTAGGGACAGCTAACACCGGGGAGCTGTTTTTT.

With respect to this clone: The sample contains more than one DNA sequence encoding this CDR3. The chain is built from TRBV6-1 and TRBJ1-5, with D unclear. V gave up 0 bases and J gave up 2 bases, with 8 bases separating them. The CDR3 totals 15 residues. Germline V gene data show CDR1 as MNHNS and CDR2 as SASEGT. The CDR3 DNA is TGTGCCAGCAGTGAAGCGGGCAGGCGCAATCAGCCCCAGCATTTT. Amino acid sequence: CASSEAGRRNQPQHF.

The chain uses TRBV9 and TRBJ1-6; 7 bases align to TRBD1. Germline values: CDR1 SGDLS, CDR2 YYNGEE. The CDR3 length is 15 residues. After removal of 3 bases from V and 7 bases from J, the junction contained 7 bases not matched to a gene. The CDR3: CASSAGDRKNSPLHF. In DNA, the CDR3 is TGTGCCAGCAGCGCTGGGGACAGAAAAAATTCACCCCTCCACTTT.

The chain couples TRBV2 to TRBJ2-1; D is perhaps TRBD2 (6 bases). Between the trimmed V and J ends, which lost 3 bases and 6 bases, there was a span of 21 bases. This CDR3 region has 17 residues. Per the germline V gene, CDR1 is SNHLY and CDR2 is FYNNEI. In nucleotides, the CDR3 is TGTGCCAGCAGTGAGTCAGTATTACGCGGCGGGGTCAATGAGCAGTTCTTC. Translation gives CASSESVLRGGVNEQFF.

The chain joins TRBV2 to TRBJ1-2; no clear D. CDR3 length equals 15 residues. V was pared by 4 bases and J by 0 bases, with 12 bases between. Per the germline V gene, CDR1 is SNHLY and CDR2 is FYNNEI. CDR3 DNA: TGTGCCAGCAGTGCTACAGAACGTTCTAACTATGGCTACACCTTC. This encodes CASSATERSNYGYTF.

The rearrangement joins TRBV5-1 to TRBJ1-3, with D uncertain. CDR1 is SGHRS, CDR2 YFSETQ, per germline. The ends were cut back, 3 bases at V and 8 bases at J, with 15 bases in the middle. This CDR3 has 14 residues. Written as DNA, the CDR3 is TGCGCCAGCAGCTCTAGGACCGGGGTAGACACCATATATTTT. This translates into CASSSRTGVDTIYF.

The CDR3 region is CAISALAGGGGTDTQYF. In DNA form, the CDR3 reads TGTGCCATCAGTGCACTAGCGGGGGGCGGGGGCACAGATACGCAGTATTTT. The genes are TRBV10-3 and TRBJ2-3, with 12 bases identical to TRBD2. V dropped 4 bases and J dropped 1; count of bases not matched to a gene: 6. Germline V gene data show CDR1 as ENHRY and CDR2 as SYGVKD. The CDR3 spans 17 residues.

The chain recombines TRBV30 with TRBJ1-5; D call uncertain. Germline V gene lookup returns CDR1 GTSNPN and CDR2 SVGIG (reference sequence). The CDR3 runs to 15 residues. The V end was cut by 2 bases, the J end by 0 bases, with 11 bases between. In DNA, the CDR3 is TGTGCCTGGAGTAAGGCGGGAAATAGCAATCAGCCCCAGCATTTT. Its translation is CAWSKAGNSNQPQHF.

V gene TRBV19 combines with J gene TRBJ1-2, with D unresolved. The CDR3 has 18 amino acids. With 4 bases removed from V and 0 bases from J, the gap between germline ends came to 21 bases. CDR1 is LNHDA and CDR2 is SQIVND in the germline V gene (reference sequence). CDR3 residues: CASSTLGIGITSNYGYTF. Written as DNA, the CDR3 is TGTGCCAGTAGTACCCTCGGGATAGGGATAACCTCTAACTATGGCTACACCTTC. Looking up the rest from reference TRBV19 and TRBJ1-2 gives the full variable domain: DGGITQSPKYLFRKEGQNVTLSCEQNLNHDAMYWYRQDPGQGLRLIYYSQIVNDFQKGDIAEGYSVSREKKESFPLTVTSAQKNPTAFYLCASSTLGIGITSNYGYTFGSGTRLTVV.

In its sample, this clone was seen many times. The chain employs TRBV30 and TRBJ2-3, with 7 bases matching TRBD2. Trimming took 5 bases from V and 3 from J; bases not matched to a gene: 8. The CDR3 is 14 amino acids. Germline V gives CDR1 GTSNPN, CDR2 SVGIG (reference sequence). The CDR3: CAWGERGKTDTQYF. The DNA of the CDR3 is TGTGCCTGGGGGGAGCGGGGTAAGACAGATACGCAGTATTTT.

V usage is TRBV6-5 and J usage is TRBJ1-6, with TRBD1 matching over 7 bases. The CDR3 covers 16 residues. The V and J ends lost 4 bases and 6 bases, in that order; junction bases with no gene match: 9. Germline V gene sequence: CDR1 MNHEY, CDR2 SVGAGI. CDR3 bases: TGTGCCAGCAGTTGGGCCTTGGGGACAGTTAATTCACCCCTCCACTTT. This translates into CASSWALGTVNSPLHF.

This clone appeared a single time. The rearrangement uses TRBV12-3 or TRBV12-4 and TRBJ1-5; D ambiguous. This CDR3 is built from 13 residues. V was clipped by 3 bases and J by 3 bases, with 6 bases between them. As DNA, the CDR3 is TGTGCCAGCAGTTTCGGTCTCAATCAGCCCCAGCATTTT. This encodes CASSFGLNQPQHF.

J is TRBJ2-2 and V is TRBV5-1; 9 bases agree with TRBD2. The germline gives CDR1 SGHRS, CDR2 YFSETQ. J was trimmed by 4 bases and V by 0 bases; bases with no gene match: 4. This CDR3 is 16 amino acids long. CDR3 sequence (DNA): TGCGCCAGCAGCTTGGTAGCGGGGGCTTTCACCGGGGAGCTGTTTTTT. Translated: CASSLVAGAFTGELFF.

The rearrangement links TRBV6-5 to TRBJ1-1, with D maybe TRBD1 (6 bases). This CDR3 region has 13 residues. V lost 6 bases and J 4 bases, leaving 12 bases between the germline ends. Looked up from germline, CDR1 is MNHEY and CDR2 is SVGAGI. The CDR3 sequence is CASRGGTGTEAFF. CDR3 DNA sequence: TGTGCCAGCAGAGGGGGAACGGGCACTGAAGCTTTCTTT.

The CDR3 loop is CAWRGTILSTQYF. The CDR3 DNA sequence: TGTGCCTGGAGAGGGACTATCCTTAGCACCCAGTACTTC. The V call is TRBV30, the J call TRBJ2-5, with 7 bases identical to TRBD2. Germline V gene data show CDR1 as GTSNPN and CDR2 as SVGIG (reference sequence). The V gene end was trimmed by 3 bases and the J gene end by 8 bases; junction bases not matched to a gene: 9. The CDR3 loop spans 13 amino acids.

The chain carries TRBV3-1 (or the pseudogene TRBV3-2) and TRBJ1-3, with D maybe TRBD1 (6 bases). Germline V CDR1 and CDR2: LGHDT, YNNKEL (reference sequence). V lost 2 bases and J lost 5, with 13 bases in between. There are 15 residues in the CDR3. Here the CDR3 DNA reads TGTGCCAGCAGCCAATTGGGGGCGCTTAGAAACACCATATATTTT. Amino acid sequence: CASSQLGALRNTIYF.

V is TRBV28 and J is TRBJ2-7; 7 bases agree with TRBD1. This CDR3 is built from 15 residues. Trimming took 4 bases from V and 7 from J; bases not matched to a gene: 13. CDR1 is MDHEN, CDR2 SYDVKM, per germline. CDR3 sequence (DNA): TGTGCCAGCAGTTATGCGCGACAGGGTGGGGTTGAGCAGTACTTC. Translated: CASSYARQGGVEQYF.

This clone has ten or more counts. The genes are TRBV6-2 or TRBV6-3 and TRBJ2-2; perhaps TRBD2 as D (6 bases). Trimming stripped 0 bases from V and 5 bases from J, with 7 bases between. CDR3 length: 14 residues. Germline CDR1 reads MNHEY; CDR2 reads SVGEGT. The CDR3 bases are TGTGCCAGCAGTTACTCGACTAGTACCGGGGAGCTGTTTTTT. Translating it yields CASSYSTSTGELFF.

The chain carries TRBV10-3 and TRBJ1-1; D may be TRBD1 (5 bases). The V gene lost 11 bases and the J gene lost 5 bases, with 18 bases spanning the gap. This CDR3 is built from 13 residues. Germline V lookup: CDR1 ENHRY, CDR2 SYGVKD. The CDR3: CAAKVDRWTEAFF. The CDR3 bases are TGTGCCGCTAAGGTAGACAGATGGACTGAAGCTTTCTTT.

This sequence joins TRBV19 and TRBJ1-2, with no clear D. Germline values: CDR1 LNHDA, CDR2 SQIVND (reference sequence). Trimming took off 1 base at V and 4 bases at J, with 10 bases between the two ends. The CDR3 covers 14 residues. The CDR3 here is CASSIVPGVYGYTF. CDR3 coding DNA: TGTGCCAGTAGTATAGTACCCGGGGTCTATGGCTACACCTTC.

The chain is built from TRBV19 and TRBJ1-1, with D tentatively TRBD1 (5 bases). The ends were cut back, 3 bases at V and 0 bases at J, with 8 bases in the middle. Germline-derived CDR1 and CDR2 are LNHDA and SQIVND (reference sequence). The CDR3 loop spans 14 amino acids. The CDR3 coding sequence is TGTGCCAGTAGTATCGGGACTTTGAACACTGAAGCTTTCTTT. It is translated as CASSIGTLNTEAFF.

This chain joins TRBV29-1 and TRBJ2-5, with 9 positions matching TRBD2. The germline CDR1 and CDR2 sequences are SQVTM and ANQGSEA. The length of the CDR3 is 15 residues. V lost 7 bases to trimming and J lost 4 bases; unmatched junction nucleotides: 13. CDR3 in DNA: TGCAGCGGCGCTTCGAGCGGGGGGAGGGCAGAGACCCAGTACTTC. Translating gives CSGASSGGRAETQYF.

The genes are TRBV2 and TRBJ2-1, with 9 bases fitting TRBD2. CDR1 is SNHLY, CDR2 FYNNEI, per germline. This CDR3 is built from 14 residues. With 5 bases clipped from V and 7 bases from J, the junction kept 6 bases outside the gene matches. This CDR3 is CASSLSGGSNEQFF. Written as DNA, the CDR3 is TGTGCCAGCAGTCTTAGCGGGGGATCTAATGAGCAGTTCTTC.

CDR3 sequence reads: CASSFGTNEKLFF. CDR3 in DNA: TGTGCCAGCAGCTTCGGGACAAATGAAAAACTGTTTTTT. The chain has TRBV5-6 and TRBJ1-4, with D possibly TRBD1 on 6 matching bases. Trimming removed 2 bases from V and 5 bases from J, with 7 bases in between. Per the germline V gene, CDR1 is SGHDT and CDR2 is YYEEEE. The CDR3 length is 13 residues.

J is TRBJ2-1 and V is TRBV10-3; 10 bases map to TRBD2. The CDR3 has 14 residues. Trimming cost V 2 bases and J 5 bases; bases outside gene matches: 0. From germline, CDR1 is ENHRY and CDR2 SYGVKD. In DNA, the CDR3 is TGTGCCATCAGTGAGCTAGCGGGGGACAATGAGCAGTTCTTC. Protein sequence: CAISELAGDNEQFF.

The chain joins TRBV29-1 to TRBJ1-1; 9 nucleotides line up with TRBD1. This CDR3 is built from 12 residues. Germline lookup yields CDR1 SQVTM and CDR2 ANQGSEA. The ends lost 5 bases at V and 3 bases at J; junction bases unmatched: 1. In DNA, the CDR3 is TGCAGCGTTCGGACAGGGGACACTGAAGCTTTCTTT. Amino acid sequence: CSVRTGDTEAFF.

This sequence joins TRBV7-2 and TRBJ2-1; 11 bases align to TRBD2. This CDR3 comprises 16 residues. V lost 5 bases to trimming and J lost 5 bases; unmatched junction nucleotides: 8. Germline assignment: CDR1 SGHTA and CDR2 FQGNSA. The CDR3 reads CASSQTLAGGHNEQFF. CDR3 coding DNA: TGTGCCAGCAGCCAAACCCTAGCGGGGGGTCACAATGAGCAGTTCTTC.